Shown below are 28 T cell receptor beta chains from a single sample sequenced in a study of blood T cell repertoires in COVID-19. Clones were sequenced by immunoSEQ multiplex PCR, and TCRdb holds only the in-frame ones, with some missing. The sample consists of fewer than 95,000 clones, about 74% of them appearing once. Sequencing used peripheral blood. All receptors derive from a man between 70 and 80 years old with COVID-19, enrolled during active disease.

This rearrangement joins TRBV27 to TRBJ1-6; TRBD1 matches at 10 bases. The ends lost 5 bases at V and 7 bases at J; junction bases unmatched: 2. CDR1 is MNHEY, CDR2 SMNVEV, per germline (reference sequence). CDR3 length: 14 amino acids. The CDR3 nucleotides read TGTGCCAGCAGTCGGGACAGGGGAAATTCACCCCTCCACTTT. It encodes CASSRDRGNSPLHF.

The chain has TRBV4-1 and TRBJ1-1; the match to TRBD1 covers 9 bases. The CDR3 spans 14 residues. Trimming cost V 3 bases and J 10 bases; bases outside gene matches: 9. Germline lookup yields CDR1 MGHRA and CDR2 YSYEKL. The CDR3 loop reads CASSHRDRVAGAFF. In DNA form, the CDR3 reads TGCGCCAGCAGCCACCGGGACAGGGTTGCGGGAGCTTTCTTT.

Of note for this clone: This CDR3 is also generated by other DNA sequences in the sample. The rearrangement links TRBV28 to TRBJ1-1; 7 bases are a match to TRBD1. The CDR3 spans 14 residues. The germline CDR1 and CDR2 sequences are MDHEN and SYDVKM. The trim removed 5 bases at V and 0 bases at J, leaving 3 bases unmatched. CDR3 sequence (DNA): TGTGCCAGCAGTCCAGGGACAGTGAACACTGAAGCTTTCTTT. It specifies CASSPGTVNTEAFF.

This chain joins TRBV9 and TRBJ2-2; 10 bases match TRBD2. Trimming took 6 bases from V and 5 from J; bases not matched to a gene: 7. Germline V gene sequence: CDR1 SGDLS, CDR2 YYNGEE. This CDR3 comprises 15 residues. DNA of the CDR3: TGTGCCAGCACAGCTAGCGGGAGCGATACCGGGGAGCTGTTTTTT. Amino acids: CASTASGSDTGELFF. The complete variable domain, with remaining parts taken from reference TRBV9 and TRBJ2-2, reads DSGVTQTPKHLITATGQRVTLRCSPRSGDLSVYWYQQSLDQGLQFLIQYYNGEERAKGNILERFSAQQFPDLHSELNLSSLELGDSALYFCASTASGSDTGELFFGEGSRLTVL.

The chain uses TRBV7-8 and TRBJ2-7, with 10 bases lining up with TRBD2. V lost 5 bases to trimming and J lost 3 bases; unmatched junction nucleotides: 22. There are 20 residues in the CDR3. The germline V gene has CDR1 SGHVS and CDR2 FQNEAQ. The CDR3 bases are TGTGCCAGCAGCAACATACAACCCCTTAGCGGGAGGATCTCTATCTACGAGCAGTACTTC. Amino acids: CASSNIQPLSGRISIYEQYF.

This chain links TRBV19 with TRBJ1-1; the D gene is possibly TRBD1 (5 bases). Per the germline V gene, CDR1 is LNHDA and CDR2 is SQIVND (reference sequence). CDR3 length equals 12 residues. Trimming took off 7 bases at V and 11 bases at J, with 17 bases between the two ends. CDR3 amino acids: CASTWGVIPAFF. The CDR3 DNA sequence: TGTGCCAGTACATGGGGGGTTATTCCGGCTTTCTTT.

The chain links TRBV5-3 to TRBJ2-7; TRBD2 aligns across 7 bases. TRBV5-3 falls under the ORF class, with uncertain function. The CDR3 has 16 residues. With 0 bases clipped from V and 5 bases from J, the junction kept 11 bases outside the gene matches. CDR3 DNA sequence: TGTGCCAGAAGCTTGGGTGGCGGGAGAGGGGCCCACGAGCAGTACTTC. Encoded protein: CARSLGGGRGAHEQYF.

The V and J genes are TRBV7-2 and TRBJ2-2, with 7 bases identical to TRBD2. Germline CDR1 reads SGHTA; CDR2 reads FQGNSA. Germline trimming cut 5 bases from V and 1 base from J; bases unmatched to any gene: 7. The CDR3 runs to 16 residues. CDR3 nucleotide sequence: TGTGCCAGCAGCCTGGGAGGGCCCCAGAACACCGGGGAGCTGTTTTTT. This sequence encodes CASSLGGPQNTGELFF.

The table lists this clone with a few counts. The rearrangement uses TRBV3-1 (or the pseudogene TRBV3-2) and TRBJ1-1; TRBD1 matches 7 bases. Per germline, CDR1 LGHDT and CDR2 YNNKEL (reference sequence). Trimming removed 4 bases from V and 5 bases from J; junction bases left unmatched: 1. This CDR3 has 12 amino acids. The CDR3 region is CASSRQGTEAFF. The CDR3 DNA sequence: TGTGCCAGCAGCCGACAGGGAACTGAAGCTTTCTTT.

This chain connects TRBV19 to TRBJ2-7; 8 nucleotides match TRBD2. The CDR3 runs to 15 residues. Unmatched junction bases numbered 8, after V lost 5 bases and J lost 2 bases. CDR1 is LNHDA and CDR2 is SQIVND in the germline V gene (reference sequence). CDR3 region: CASSALPGGPYEQYF. The CDR3, as DNA: TGTGCCAGTAGTGCCCTCCCGGGGGGGCCCTACGAGCAGTACTTC.

The V call is TRBV7-2, the J call TRBJ2-7; D might be TRBD2 (7 bases). V was cut by 5 bases and J by 3 bases, with 17 bases left in between. This CDR3 is 15 amino acids long. Germline V gene data show CDR1 as SGHTA and CDR2 as FQGNSA. CDR3 sequence reads: CASSPAGGGSYEQYF. In DNA, the CDR3 is TGTGCCAGCAGCCCCGCCGGCGGGGGCAGCTACGAGCAGTACTTC.

This clone has only a few counts. V and J are TRBV10-1 and TRBJ2-7; tentatively, D is TRBD1 (6 bases). CDR1 and CDR2 from the germline V gene are WNHNN and SYGVQD (reference sequence). V was shortened by 7 bases and J by 7 bases, with 26 bases between the two germline ends. The CDR3 length is 16 residues. CDR3 DNA sequence: TGCGCCAGCATCCAATCCGGGACAATACCAGGTTGGGAGCAGTACTTC. This codes for CASIQSGTIPGWEQYF.

The genes are TRBV7-2 and TRBJ2-1; 9 nucleotides line up with TRBD2. Germline V gene data show CDR1 as SGHTA and CDR2 as FQGNSA. This CDR3 is built from 16 residues. The V gene end was trimmed by 5 bases and the J gene end by 6 bases; junction bases not matched to a gene: 11. The CDR3 region is CASSQNSGSMSNEQFF. CDR3 DNA sequence: TGTGCCAGCAGCCAAAATAGCGGGAGTATGAGCAATGAGCAGTTCTTC.

The genes are TRBV9 and TRBJ2-2; D not resolved. V lost 2 bases and J 1 base, leaving 6 bases between the germline ends. The CDR3 is made up of 14 amino acids. Germline lookup yields CDR1 SGDLS and CDR2 YYNGEE. CDR3 coding DNA: TGTGCCAGCAGCGTCAGGCAGAACACCGGGGAGCTGTTTTTT. Amino acid sequence: CASSVRQNTGELFF.

J is TRBJ2-6 and V is TRBV7-3, with D hard to call. Looked up from germline, CDR1 is SGHTA and CDR2 is FQGTGA. Trimming left V 2 bases short and J 0 bases short, with 5 bases between. This CDR3 has 15 amino acids. CDR3 amino acids: CASSLSVSGANVLTF. CDR3 nucleotides: TGTGCCAGCAGCTTATCAGTCTCTGGGGCCAACGTCCTGACTTTC.

The chain uses TRBV19 and TRBJ2-6; maybe TRBD2 (6 bases). The V gene lost 6 bases and the J gene lost 4 bases, with 10 bases spanning the gap. This CDR3 contains 14 residues. Germline loops: CDR1 LNHDA, CDR2 SQIVND (reference sequence). The CDR3 spells CASSAGRGANVLTF. DNA of the CDR3: TGTGCCAGTAGCGCAGGGAGGGGGGCCAACGTCCTGACTTTC.

The V gene is TRBV7-2, the J gene TRBJ1-2; 7 bases match TRBD1. This CDR3 has 13 amino acids. The V gene's germline CDR1 is SGHTA and CDR2 FQGNSA. The trim removed 5 bases at V and 8 bases at J, leaving 8 bases unmatched. The CDR3 DNA follows: TGTGCCAGCAGCCCACGACAGGGCGGGGGCTACACCTTC. Protein product: CASSPRQGGGYTF.

About this clone: Other DNA sequences in this sample translate to the same CDR3. The V gene is TRBV7-3, the J gene TRBJ2-7, with 11 bases lining up with TRBD1. The J segment lost 6 bases and the V segment lost 5 bases, leaving 3 bases of the junction unmatched. This CDR3 has 13 amino acids. Germline V gene sequence: CDR1 SGHTA, CDR2 FQGTGA. The CDR3: CASSPGTGGEQYF. In DNA form, the CDR3 reads TGTGCCAGCAGCCCAGGGACAGGGGGCGAGCAGTACTTC.

This clone has a handful of counts. This chain connects TRBV7-8 to TRBJ1-5; 7 bases align to TRBD1. This CDR3 region has 13 residues. CDR1 is SGHVS and CDR2 is FQNEAQ in the germline V gene. J gave up 6 bases and V 5 bases, and 4 bases lay outside the gene matches. CDR3 DNA sequence: TGTGCCAGCAGCAAAGACAGGGTTCAGCCCCAGCATTTT. The encoded protein is CASSKDRVQPQHF.

The gene calls are TRBV27 and TRBJ2-1; 10 positions match TRBD2. J gave up 4 bases and V 5 bases, and 5 bases lay outside the gene matches. The CDR3 contains 15 residues. Germline values: CDR1 MNHEY, CDR2 SMNVEV (reference sequence). The CDR3 DNA reads TGTGCCAGCAGTCCCGTAGCGGGAGGTTACAATGAGCAGTTCTTC. Translated, it gives CASSPVAGGYNEQFF.

The V and J genes are TRBV3-1 (or the pseudogene TRBV3-2) and TRBJ2-2; 11 bases map to TRBD2. The CDR3 is made up of 16 amino acids. The germline CDR1 and CDR2 sequences are LGHDT and YNNKEL (reference sequence). Trimming removed 9 bases from V and 4 bases from J; junction bases left unmatched: 10. This CDR3 is CARTGTSGVGTGELFF. The CDR3 DNA is TGTGCCAGGACCGGGACTAGCGGCGTGGGCACCGGGGAGCTGTTTTTT.

The chain has TRBV6-1 and TRBJ1-2; perhaps TRBD1 as D (6 bases). Trimming left V 2 bases short and J 2 bases short, with 18 bases between. This CDR3 has 17 residues. Germline loops: CDR1 MNHNS, CDR2 SASEGT. This CDR3 is CASSEIGTLVLNYGYTF. CDR3 DNA sequence: TGTGCCAGCAGTGAAATCGGGACACTGGTTTTGAACTATGGCTACACCTTC.

V gene TRBV5-1 combines with J gene TRBJ2-1; 10 nucleotides agree with TRBD2. Germline V gives CDR1 SGHRS, CDR2 YFSETQ. V shed 5 bases and J 15 bases; nucleotides not matched to a gene: 14. This CDR3 comprises 14 residues. CDR3 sequence (DNA): TGCGCCAGCAGTTCCGGGACAGACGGACTAGCGGCGTTCTTC. This encodes CASSSGTDGLAAFF.

This clone has a single count. The chain joins TRBV19 to TRBJ1-1; no clear D gene. CDR1 and CDR2 from the germline V gene are LNHDA and SQIVND (reference sequence). V lost 3 bases to trimming and J lost 1 base, with 9 bases between them. The length of the CDR3 is 14 residues. DNA of the CDR3: TGTGCCAGTAGTATGTGGCAAAAGAACACTGAAGCTTTCTTT. Translation gives CASSMWQKNTEAFF.

The J gene is TRBJ1-3, the V gene TRBV28; 10 positions match TRBD1. Germline V gene lookup returns CDR1 MDHEN and CDR2 SYDVKM. Trimming took 4 bases from V and 3 from J; bases not matched to a gene: 9. There are 17 residues in the CDR3. The CDR3 nucleotides are TGTGCCAGCAGTTGGTCCGGGACAGGGGTGGGTGGAAACACCATATATTTT. It encodes CASSWSGTGVGGNTIYF.

In this sample, this clone turned up once. The chain is built from TRBV19 and TRBJ1-3; maybe TRBD1 (6 bases). Germline V gene data show CDR1 as LNHDA and CDR2 as SQIVND (reference sequence). The CDR3 has 14 residues. V lost 10 bases and J 1 base, leaving 14 bases between the germline ends. DNA of the CDR3: TGTGCCACTCAGGGGCTACTATCTGGAAACACCATATATTTT. This gives the protein CATQGLLSGNTIYF.

In this sample, this clone turned up a few times. The genes are TRBV28 and TRBJ2-7, with 9 bases lining up with TRBD2. J was trimmed by 2 bases and V by 1 base; bases with no gene match: 9. CDR3 length: 17 amino acids. The germline CDR1 and CDR2 sequences are MDHEN and SYDVKM. CDR3 in amino acids: CASSLSVGGRVPYEQYF. The CDR3 bases are TGTGCCAGCAGTTTATCCGTAGGCGGGAGGGTGCCCTACGAGCAGTACTTC.

The chain combines TRBV5-1 with TRBJ2-1; 13 positions agree with TRBD2. After removal of 3 bases from V and 3 bases from J, the junction contained 9 bases not matched to a gene. The germline CDR1 and CDR2 sequences are SGHRS and YFSETQ. The CDR3 has 18 residues. The CDR3 loop is CASSSLGTSGNNYNEQFF. CDR3 bases: TGCGCCAGCAGCTCCCTTGGGACTAGCGGGAACAACTACAATGAGCAGTTCTTC. Using reference TRBV5-1 and TRBJ2-1 for the parts outside the CDR3, the full variable domain is KAGVTQTPRYLIKTRGQQVTLSCSPISGHRSVSWYQQTPGQGLQFLFEYFSETQRNKGNFPGRFSGRQFSNSRSEMNVSTLELGDSALYLCASSSLGTSGNNYNEQFFGPGTRLTVL.